This T cell receptor (beta chain) was captured in a study of blood T cell repertoires in COVID-19. About the research overall: In each case, the material was cDNA or gDNA derived from T cells, B-cell-depleted T cells, or PBMCs.

The germline CDR1 and CDR2 sequences are MGHDK and SYGVNS. Trimming shortened V by 1 base and J by 8 bases, and 11 bases separated the two germline ends. The CDR3 spans 13 residues. Method: immunoSEQ multiplex PCR; TCRdb's copy keeps in-frame clones and lacks some. This table holds about 230,000 clones, approximately 83% found once. This receptor was identified in a woman in her fifties or sixties with acute or convalescent COVID-19. V is TRBV25-1 and J is TRBJ1-2, with a possible D match to TRBD1 (5 bases). Sequenced input: peripheral blood. In nucleotides, the CDR3 is TGTGCCAGCAGTGAATTCCAGGGAGGGGGCTACACCTTC. It translates to CASSEFQGGGYTF.